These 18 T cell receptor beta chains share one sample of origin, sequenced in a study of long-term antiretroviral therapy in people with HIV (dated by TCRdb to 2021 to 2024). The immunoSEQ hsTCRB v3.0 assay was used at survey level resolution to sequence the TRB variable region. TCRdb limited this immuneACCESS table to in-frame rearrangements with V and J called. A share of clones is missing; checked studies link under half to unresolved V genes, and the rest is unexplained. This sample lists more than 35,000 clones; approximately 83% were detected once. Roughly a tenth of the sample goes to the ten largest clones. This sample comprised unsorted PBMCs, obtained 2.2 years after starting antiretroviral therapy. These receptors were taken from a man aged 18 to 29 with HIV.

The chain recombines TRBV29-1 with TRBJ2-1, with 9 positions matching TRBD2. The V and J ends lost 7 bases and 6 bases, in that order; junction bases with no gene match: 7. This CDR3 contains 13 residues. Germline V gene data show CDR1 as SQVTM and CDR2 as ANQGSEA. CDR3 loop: CSAQRREGNEQFF. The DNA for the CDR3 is TGCAGCGCGCAGCGGCGGGAGGGCAATGAGCAGTTCTTC.

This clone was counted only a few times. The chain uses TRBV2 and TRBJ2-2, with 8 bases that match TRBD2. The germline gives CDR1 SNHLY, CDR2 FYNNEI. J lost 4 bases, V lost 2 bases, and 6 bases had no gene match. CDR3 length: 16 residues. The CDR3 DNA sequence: TGTGCCAGCAGTGAATGGGTAGCGGGGAGCACCGGGGAGCTGTTTTTT. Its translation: CASSEWVAGSTGELFF. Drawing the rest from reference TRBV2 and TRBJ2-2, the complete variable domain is EPEVTQTPSHQVTQMGQEVILRCVPISNHLYFYWYRQILGQKVEFLVSFYNNEISEKSEIFDDQFSVERPDGSNFTLKIRSTKLEDSAMYFCASSEWVAGSTGELFFGEGSRLTVL.

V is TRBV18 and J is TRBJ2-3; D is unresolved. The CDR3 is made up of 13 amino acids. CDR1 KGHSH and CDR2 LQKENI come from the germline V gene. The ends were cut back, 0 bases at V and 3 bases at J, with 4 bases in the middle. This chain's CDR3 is CASSPPQTDTQYF. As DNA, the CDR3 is TGTGCCAGCTCACCACCGCAAACAGATACGCAGTATTTT.

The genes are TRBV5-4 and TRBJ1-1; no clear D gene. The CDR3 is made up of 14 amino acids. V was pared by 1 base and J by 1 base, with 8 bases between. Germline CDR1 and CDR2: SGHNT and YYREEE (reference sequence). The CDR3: CASSLHSGNTEAFF. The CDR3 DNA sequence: TGTGCCAGCAGCTTGCATTCAGGGAACACTGAAGCTTTCTTT. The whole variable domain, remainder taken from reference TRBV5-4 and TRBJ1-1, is ETGVTQSPTHLIKTRGQQVTLRCSSQSGHNTVSWYQQALGQGPQFIFQYYREEENGRGNFPPRFSGLQFPNYSSELNVNALELDDSALYLCASSLHSGNTEAFFGQGTRLTVV.

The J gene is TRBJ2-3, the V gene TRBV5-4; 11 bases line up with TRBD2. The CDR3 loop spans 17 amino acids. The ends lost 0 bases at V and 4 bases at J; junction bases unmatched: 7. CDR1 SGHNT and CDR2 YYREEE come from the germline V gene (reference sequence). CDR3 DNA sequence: TGTGCCAGCAGCTTGGCCCGTAGCGGGAGGGCCGCAGATACGCAGTATTTT. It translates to CASSLARSGRAADTQYF.

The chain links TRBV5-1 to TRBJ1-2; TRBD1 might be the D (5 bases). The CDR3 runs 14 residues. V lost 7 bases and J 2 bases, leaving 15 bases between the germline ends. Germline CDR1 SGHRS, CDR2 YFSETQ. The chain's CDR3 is CASSFGGVNYGYTF. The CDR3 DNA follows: TGCGCCAGCTCGTTCGGGGGGGTAAACTATGGCTACACCTTC.

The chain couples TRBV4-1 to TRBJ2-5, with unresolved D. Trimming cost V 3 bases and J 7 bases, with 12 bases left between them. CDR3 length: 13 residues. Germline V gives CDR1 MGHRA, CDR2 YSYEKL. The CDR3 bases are TGCGCCAGCAGCCAGCCCGGCGTGGTGACCCAGTACTTC. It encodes CASSQPGVVTQYF.

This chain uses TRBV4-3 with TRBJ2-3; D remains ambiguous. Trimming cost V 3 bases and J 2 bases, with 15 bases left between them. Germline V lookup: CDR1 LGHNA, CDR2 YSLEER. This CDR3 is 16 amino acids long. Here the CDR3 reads CASSQSSLTITDTQYF. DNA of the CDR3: TGCGCCAGCAGCCAGAGTAGCCTAACGATCACAGATACGCAGTATTTT.

CDR3 region: CASSLRRTGDGYTF. Written as DNA, the CDR3 is TGTGCCAGCAGCTTAAGACGGACAGGGGATGGCTACACCTTC. The rearrangement links TRBV7-3 to TRBJ1-2; TRBD1 aligns across 9 bases. The germline V gene has CDR1 SGHTA and CDR2 FQGTGA. V gave up 1 base and J gave up 6 bases; unmatched junction bases: 3. The CDR3 extends over 14 amino acids.

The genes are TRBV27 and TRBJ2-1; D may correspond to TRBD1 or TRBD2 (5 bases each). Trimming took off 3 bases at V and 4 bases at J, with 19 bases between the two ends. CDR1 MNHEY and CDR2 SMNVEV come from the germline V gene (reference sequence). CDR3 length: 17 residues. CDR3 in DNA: TGTGCCAGCAGTTTCTCCCCCCCAGGGAGATCTTACAATGAGCAGTTCTTC. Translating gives CASSFSPPGRSYNEQFF.

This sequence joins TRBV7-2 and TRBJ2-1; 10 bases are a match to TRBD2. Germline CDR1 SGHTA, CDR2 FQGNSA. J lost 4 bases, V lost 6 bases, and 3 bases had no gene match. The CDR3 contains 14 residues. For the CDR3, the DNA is TGTGCCAGCAGGGAGCGGGAGGGTTACAATGAGCAGTTCTTC. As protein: CASREREGYNEQFF. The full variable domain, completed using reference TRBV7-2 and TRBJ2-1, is GAGVSQSPSNKVTEKGKDVELRCDPISGHTALYWYRQSLGQGLEFLIYFQGNSAPDKSGLPSDRFSAERTGGSVSTLTIQRTQQEDSAVYLCASREREGYNEQFFGPGTRLTVL.

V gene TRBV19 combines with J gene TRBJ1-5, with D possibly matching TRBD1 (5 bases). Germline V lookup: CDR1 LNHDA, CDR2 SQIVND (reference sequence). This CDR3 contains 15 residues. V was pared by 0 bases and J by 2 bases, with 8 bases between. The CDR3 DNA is TGTGCCAGTAGTATAGAAGGAGGGGGCAATCAGCCCCAGCATTTT. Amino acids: CASSIEGGGNQPQHF.

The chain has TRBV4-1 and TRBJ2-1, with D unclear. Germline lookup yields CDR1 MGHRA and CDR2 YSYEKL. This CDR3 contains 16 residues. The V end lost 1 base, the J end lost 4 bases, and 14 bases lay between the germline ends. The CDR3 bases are TGCGCCAGCAGCCAAGTGGGGATGGGCAGATACAATGAGCAGTTCTTC. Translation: CASSQVGMGRYNEQFF.

The CDR3 sequence is CASSEAAGGQETQYF. The CDR3 DNA sequence: TGTGCCAGCAGTGAAGCGGCGGGGGGTCAAGAGACCCAGTACTTC. V usage is TRBV6-1 and J usage is TRBJ2-5; 8 bases fit TRBD2. The germline gives CDR1 MNHNS, CDR2 SASEGT. This CDR3 contains 15 residues. The trim removed 0 bases at V and 2 bases at J, leaving 2 bases unmatched.

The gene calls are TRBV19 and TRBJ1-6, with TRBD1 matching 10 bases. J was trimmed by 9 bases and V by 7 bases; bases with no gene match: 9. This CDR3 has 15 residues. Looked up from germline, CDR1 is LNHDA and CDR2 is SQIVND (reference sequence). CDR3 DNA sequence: TGTGCCAGTAATCCGGGACAGGGGCTTGGTTCACCCCTCCACTTT. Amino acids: CASNPGQGLGSPLHF. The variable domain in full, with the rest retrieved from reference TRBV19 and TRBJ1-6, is DGGITQSPKYLFRKEGQNVTLSCEQNLNHDAMYWYRQDPGQGLRLIYYSQIVNDFQKGDIAEGYSVSREKKESFPLTVTSAQKNPTAFYLCASNPGQGLGSPLHFGNGTRLTVT.

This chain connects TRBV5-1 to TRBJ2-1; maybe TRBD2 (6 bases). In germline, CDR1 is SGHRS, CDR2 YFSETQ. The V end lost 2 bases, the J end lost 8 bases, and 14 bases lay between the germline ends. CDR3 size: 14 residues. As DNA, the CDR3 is TGCGCCAGCAGCTTATTTACTAGCTCTGATGAGCAGTTCTTC. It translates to CASSLFTSSDEQFF.

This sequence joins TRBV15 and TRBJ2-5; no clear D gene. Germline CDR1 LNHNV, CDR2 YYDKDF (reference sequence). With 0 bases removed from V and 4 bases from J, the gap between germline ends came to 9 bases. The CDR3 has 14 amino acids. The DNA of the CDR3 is TGTGCCACCAGCAGAGAGGGTAGCACAGAGACCCAGTACTTC. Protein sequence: CATSREGSTETQYF.

The CDR3 DNA reads as TGTGCCAGCAGCCTGCAAAAGGGATGGCCCTACAATGAGCAGTTCTTC. This sequence encodes CASSLQKGWPYNEQFF. The chain has TRBV5-4 and TRBJ2-1; no clear D gene. CDR3 size: 16 residues. Germline-derived CDR1 and CDR2 are SGHNT and YYREEE (reference sequence). Trimming removed 4 bases from V and 2 bases from J, with 16 bases in between.